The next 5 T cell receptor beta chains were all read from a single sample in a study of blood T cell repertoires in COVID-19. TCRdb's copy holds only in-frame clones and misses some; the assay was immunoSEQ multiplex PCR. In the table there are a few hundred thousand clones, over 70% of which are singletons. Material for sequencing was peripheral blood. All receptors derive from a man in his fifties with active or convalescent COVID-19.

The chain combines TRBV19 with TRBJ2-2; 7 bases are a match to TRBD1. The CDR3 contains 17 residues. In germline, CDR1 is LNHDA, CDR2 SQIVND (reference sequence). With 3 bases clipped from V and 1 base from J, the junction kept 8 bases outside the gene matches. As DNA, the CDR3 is TGTGCCAGTAGTATTGCCAGGCGACAGGGGAACACCGGGGAGCTGTTTTTT. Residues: CASSIARRQGNTGELFF.

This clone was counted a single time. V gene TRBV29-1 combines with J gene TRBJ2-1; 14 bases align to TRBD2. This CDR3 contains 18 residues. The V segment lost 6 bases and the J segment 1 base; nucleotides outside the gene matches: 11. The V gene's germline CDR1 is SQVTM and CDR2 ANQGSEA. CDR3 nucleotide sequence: TGCAGCGTCTTGGGACTAGCGGGGGCCGACGGGTCCTACAATGAGCAGTTCTTC. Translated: CSVLGLAGADGSYNEQFF.

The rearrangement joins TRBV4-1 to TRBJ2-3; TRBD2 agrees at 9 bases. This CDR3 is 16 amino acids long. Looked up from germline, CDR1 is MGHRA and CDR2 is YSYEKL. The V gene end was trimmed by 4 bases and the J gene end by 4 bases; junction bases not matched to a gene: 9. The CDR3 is CASSPRRLAVSDTQYF. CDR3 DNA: TGCGCCAGCAGCCCCAGGCGACTAGCGGTGTCAGATACGCAGTATTTT.

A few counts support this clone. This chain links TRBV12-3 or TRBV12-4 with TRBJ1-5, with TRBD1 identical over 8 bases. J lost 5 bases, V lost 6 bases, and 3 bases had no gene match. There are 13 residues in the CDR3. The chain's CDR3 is CASSTTGDQPQHF. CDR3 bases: TGTGCCAGCAGCACGACAGGGGATCAGCCCCAGCATTTT.

CDR3 amino acids: CASKEGAQPQHF. The DNA of the CDR3 is TGTGCCAGTAAGGAGGGGGCTCAGCCCCAGCATTTT. This chain links TRBV19 with TRBJ1-5; 7 bases are shared with TRBD1. V trimming: 7 bases; J trimming: 6 bases; junction bases outside the gene matches: 3. Germline assignment: CDR1 LNHDA and CDR2 SQIVND (reference sequence). The CDR3 totals 12 residues.